This TCR beta chain originates from a study of control samples from healthy donors and cancer patients (dated by TCRdb to 2020 to 2022). The library was generated by the immunoSEQ multiplex PCR assay. The table comes from immuneACCESS by way of TCRdb, which keeps in-frame sequences with V and J called. Part of the clones is missing from these tables; in studies checked, under half for an unresolved V gene and the rest for unknown reasons. This sample lists about 180,000 clones; roughly 90% were detected once. The top ten constitute around 1.5% of the sample. This clone was seen a single time. Its binding antigen is unknown. At one end, the junction sequence differs from germline, possibly due to a read error. Including the terminal cysteine and phenylalanine, the CDR3 comprises 17 residues. Only CDR3 DNA remains: 51 bases, in frame from the first base. The germline V gene sets CDR1 to SGHRS and CDR2 to YFSETQ.

The sequenced sample consisted of blood. This sequence originates from a woman aged 45-65 years in good health. Here the chain combines TRBV5-1 and TRBJ1-1; a stretch of 8 junction bases matches TRBD1. For the CDR3, the sequence is CASSLGGQGLLNAEAFF. The DNA sequence follows: TGCGCCAGCAGCTTGGGCGGACAGGGCTTGTTGAACGCTGAAGCTTTCTTT. With the portions outside the CDR3 filled from the reference TRBV5-1 and TRBJ1-1 genes, the complete variable region becomes KAGVTQTPRYLIKTRGQQVTLSCSPISGHRSVSWYQQTPGQGLQFLFEYFSETQRNKGNFPGRFSGRQFSNSRSEMNVSTLELGDSALYLCASSLGGQGLLNAEAFFGQGTRLTVV.